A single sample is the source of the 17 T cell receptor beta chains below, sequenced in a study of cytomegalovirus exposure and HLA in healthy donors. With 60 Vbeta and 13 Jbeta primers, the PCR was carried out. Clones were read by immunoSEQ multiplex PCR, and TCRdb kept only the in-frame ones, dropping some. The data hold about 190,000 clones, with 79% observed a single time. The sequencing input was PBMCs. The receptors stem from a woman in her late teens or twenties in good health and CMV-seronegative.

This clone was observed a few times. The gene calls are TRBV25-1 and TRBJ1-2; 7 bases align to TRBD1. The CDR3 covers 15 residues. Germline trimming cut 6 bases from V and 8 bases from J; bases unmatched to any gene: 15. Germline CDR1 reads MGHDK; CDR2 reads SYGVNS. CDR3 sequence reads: CASSATPGTEDGYTF. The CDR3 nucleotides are TGTGCCAGCAGCGCGACCCCCGGGACAGAAGACGGCTACACCTTC.

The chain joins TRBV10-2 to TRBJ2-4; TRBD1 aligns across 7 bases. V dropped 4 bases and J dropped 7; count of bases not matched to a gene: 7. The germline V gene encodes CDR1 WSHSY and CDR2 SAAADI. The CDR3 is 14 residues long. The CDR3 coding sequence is TGCGCCAGCAGTGCCGGGACAGCGGCCAACATTCAGTACTTC. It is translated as CASSAGTAANIQYF.

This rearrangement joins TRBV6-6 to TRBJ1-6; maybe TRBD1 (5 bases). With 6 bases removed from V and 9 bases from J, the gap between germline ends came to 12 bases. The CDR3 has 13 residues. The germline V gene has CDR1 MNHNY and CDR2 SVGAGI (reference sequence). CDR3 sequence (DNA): TGTGCCAGCAGGGAGACAGAAGGTTCACCCCTCCACTTT. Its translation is CASRETEGSPLHF.

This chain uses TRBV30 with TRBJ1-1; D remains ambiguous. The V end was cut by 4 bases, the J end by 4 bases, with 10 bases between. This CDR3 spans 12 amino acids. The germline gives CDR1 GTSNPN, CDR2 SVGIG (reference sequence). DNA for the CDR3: TGTGCCTGGAATCGCGGCGGCACTGAAGCTTTCTTT. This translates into CAWNRGGTEAFF.

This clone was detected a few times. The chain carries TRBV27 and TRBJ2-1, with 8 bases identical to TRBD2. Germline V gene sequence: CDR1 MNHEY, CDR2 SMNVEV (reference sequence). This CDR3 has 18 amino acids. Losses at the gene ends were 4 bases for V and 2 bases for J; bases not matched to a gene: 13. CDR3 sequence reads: CASSSKAPGLGPYNEQFF. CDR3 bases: TGTGCCAGCAGTTCAAAAGCACCGGGACTAGGGCCCTACAATGAGCAGTTCTTC.

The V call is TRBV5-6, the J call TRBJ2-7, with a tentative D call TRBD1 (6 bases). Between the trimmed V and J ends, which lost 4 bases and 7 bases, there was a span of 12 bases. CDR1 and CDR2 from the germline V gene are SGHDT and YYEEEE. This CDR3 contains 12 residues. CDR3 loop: CASSPVGQEQYF. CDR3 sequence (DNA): TGTGCCAGCAGCCCTGTCGGACAGGAGCAGTACTTC.

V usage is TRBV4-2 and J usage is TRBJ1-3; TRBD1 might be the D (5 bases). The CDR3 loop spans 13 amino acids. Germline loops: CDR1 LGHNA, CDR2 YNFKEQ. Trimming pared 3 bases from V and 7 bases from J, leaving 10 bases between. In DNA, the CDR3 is TGTGCCAGCAGCCAGCCGGGGGAGAACACCATATATTTT. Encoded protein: CASSQPGENTIYF.

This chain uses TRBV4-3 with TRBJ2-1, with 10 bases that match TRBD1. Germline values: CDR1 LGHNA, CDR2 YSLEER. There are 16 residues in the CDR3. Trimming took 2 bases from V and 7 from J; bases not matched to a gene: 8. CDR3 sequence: CASSQPAGTGVNEQFF. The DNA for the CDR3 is TGCGCCAGCAGCCAACCCGCCGGGACAGGGGTGAATGAGCAGTTCTTC.

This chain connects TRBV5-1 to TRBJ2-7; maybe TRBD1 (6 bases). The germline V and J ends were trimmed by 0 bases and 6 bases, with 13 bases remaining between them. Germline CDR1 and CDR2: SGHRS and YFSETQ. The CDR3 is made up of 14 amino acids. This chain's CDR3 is CASSLGQEIPEQYF. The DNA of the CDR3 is TGCGCCAGCAGCTTGGGACAGGAGATTCCCGAGCAGTACTTC. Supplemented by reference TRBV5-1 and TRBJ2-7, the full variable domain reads KAGVTQTPRYLIKTRGQQVTLSCSPISGHRSVSWYQQTPGQGLQFLFEYFSETQRNKGNFPGRFSGRQFSNSRSEMNVSTLELGDSALYLCASSLGQEIPEQYFGPGTRLTVT.

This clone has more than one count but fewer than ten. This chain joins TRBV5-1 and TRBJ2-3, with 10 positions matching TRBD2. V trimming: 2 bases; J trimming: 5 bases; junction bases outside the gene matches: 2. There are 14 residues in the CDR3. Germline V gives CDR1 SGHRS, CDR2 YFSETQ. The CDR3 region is CASSLAGGIDTQYF. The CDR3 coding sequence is TGCGCCAGCAGCTTAGCGGGGGGGATAGATACGCAGTATTTT.

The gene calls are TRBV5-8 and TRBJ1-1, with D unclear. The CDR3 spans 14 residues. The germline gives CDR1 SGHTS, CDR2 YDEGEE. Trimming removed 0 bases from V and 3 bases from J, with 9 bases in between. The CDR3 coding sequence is TGTGCCAGCAGCTTGGGGCAATTTGACACTGAAGCTTTCTTT. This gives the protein CASSLGQFDTEAFF. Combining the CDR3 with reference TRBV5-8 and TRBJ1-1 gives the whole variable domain EAGVTQSPTHLIKTRGQQATLRCSPISGHTSVYWYQQALGLGLQFLLWYDEGEERNRGNFPPRFSGRQFPNYSSELNVNALELEDSALYLCASSLGQFDTEAFFGQGTRLTVV.

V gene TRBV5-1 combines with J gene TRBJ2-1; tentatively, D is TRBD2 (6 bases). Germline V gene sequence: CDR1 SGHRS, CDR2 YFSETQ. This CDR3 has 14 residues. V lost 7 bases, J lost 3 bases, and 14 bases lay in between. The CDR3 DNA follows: TGCGCCAGCGTGGCGGGGAGCGTCTACAATGAGCAGTTCTTC. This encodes CASVAGSVYNEQFF.

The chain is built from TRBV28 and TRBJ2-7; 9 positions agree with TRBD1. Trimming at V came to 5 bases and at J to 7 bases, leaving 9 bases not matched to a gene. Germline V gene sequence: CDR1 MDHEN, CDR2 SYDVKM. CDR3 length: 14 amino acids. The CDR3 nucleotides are TGTGCCAGCAGTCCGATGGGACAGGGAAGAGAGCAGTACTTC. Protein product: CASSPMGQGREQYF.

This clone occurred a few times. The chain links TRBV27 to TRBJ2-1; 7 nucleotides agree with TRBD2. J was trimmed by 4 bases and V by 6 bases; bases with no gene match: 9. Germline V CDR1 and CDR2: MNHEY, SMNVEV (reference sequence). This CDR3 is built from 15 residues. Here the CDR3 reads CASRDGRTGYNEQFF. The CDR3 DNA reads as TGTGCCAGCAGGGACGGGAGGACGGGGTACAATGAGCAGTTCTTC.

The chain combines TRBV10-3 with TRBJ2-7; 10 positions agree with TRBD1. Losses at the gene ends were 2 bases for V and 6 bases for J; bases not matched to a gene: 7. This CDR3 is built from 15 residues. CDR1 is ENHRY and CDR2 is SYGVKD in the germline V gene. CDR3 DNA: TGTGCCATCAGTGAGGCGGGACAGGGGCAAAGCGAGCAGTACTTC. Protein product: CAISEAGQGQSEQYF.

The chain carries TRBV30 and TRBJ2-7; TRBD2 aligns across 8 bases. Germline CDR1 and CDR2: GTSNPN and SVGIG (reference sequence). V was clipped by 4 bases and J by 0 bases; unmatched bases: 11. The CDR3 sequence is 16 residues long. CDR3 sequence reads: CAWNPRLAGLSYEQYF. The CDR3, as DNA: TGTGCCTGGAACCCTAGATTAGCGGGACTCTCCTACGAGCAGTACTTC.

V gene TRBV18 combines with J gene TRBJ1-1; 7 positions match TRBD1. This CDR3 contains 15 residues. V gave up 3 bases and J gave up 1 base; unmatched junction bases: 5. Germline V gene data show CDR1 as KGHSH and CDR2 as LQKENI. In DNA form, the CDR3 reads TGTGCCAGCTCACCCGGGACAGCCCAGAACACTGAAGCTTTCTTT. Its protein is CASSPGTAQNTEAFF.